The source of this TCR beta chain is a study of T-cell memory formation after mild COVID-19. On the study more broadly: TCR clustering was largely donor specific.

Constant-segment primers served in 5'RACE that generated TCR alpha and TCR beta cDNA libraries bearing sample barcodes and UMIs. Each CDR3 protein gets one entry after TCRdb re-called the 5' RACE reads with MiXCR. The table records 400,000 to 550,000 distinct CDR3 sequences, 25% of them present only once. Study conclusions and caveats: There was no confirmation that second-wave clones peaking on day 37 were SARS-CoV-2 specific.

This clonotype was observed a few times. Its antigen is unknown. The CDR3 runs 20 residues. Unmatched junction bases numbered 11, after V lost 2 bases and J lost 0 bases. Sequencing was carried out using PBMCs or a T cell subset sorted from them (not recorded which). This sequence originates from an adult woman who had mild COVID-19 (a few samples of this study predate the infection). Cell type and time point are not known. J is TRBJ2-2 and V is TRBV23-1; the match to TRBD2 covers 11 bases. TRBV23-1 is given ORF status, its function remaining uncertain. CDR3 in amino acids: CASSQPTSSGGAPNTGELFF. CDR3 bases: TGCGCCAGCAGTCAACCTACTAGTAGCGGGGGGGCGCCGAACACCGGGGAGCTGTTTTTT.